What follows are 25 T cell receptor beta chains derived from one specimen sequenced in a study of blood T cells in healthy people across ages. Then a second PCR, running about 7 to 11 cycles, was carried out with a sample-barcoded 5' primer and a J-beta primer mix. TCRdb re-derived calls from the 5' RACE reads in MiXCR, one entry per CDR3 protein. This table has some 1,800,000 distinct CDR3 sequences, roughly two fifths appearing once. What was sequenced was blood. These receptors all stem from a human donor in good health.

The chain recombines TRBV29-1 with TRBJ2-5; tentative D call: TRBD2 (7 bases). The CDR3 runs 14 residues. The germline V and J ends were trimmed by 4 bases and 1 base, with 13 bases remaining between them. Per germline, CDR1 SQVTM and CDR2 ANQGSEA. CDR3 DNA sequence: TGCAGCGTTGCGGGGGGCGAAATCCAAGAGACCCAGTACTTC. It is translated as CSVAGGEIQETQYF. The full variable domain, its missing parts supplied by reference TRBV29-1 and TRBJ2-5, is SAVISQKPSRDICQRGTSLTIQCQVDSQVTMMFWYRQQPGQSLTLIATANQGSEATYESGFVIDKFPISRPNLTFSTLTVSNMSPEDSSIYLCSVAGGEIQETQYFGPGTRLLVL.

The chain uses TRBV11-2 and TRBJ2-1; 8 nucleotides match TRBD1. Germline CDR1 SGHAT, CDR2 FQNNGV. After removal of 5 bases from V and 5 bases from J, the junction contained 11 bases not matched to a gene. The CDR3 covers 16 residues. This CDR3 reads CASSDRTGRFHNEQFF. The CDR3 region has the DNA TGTGCCAGCAGCGATAGGACAGGGAGGTTCCACAATGAGCAGTTCTTC.

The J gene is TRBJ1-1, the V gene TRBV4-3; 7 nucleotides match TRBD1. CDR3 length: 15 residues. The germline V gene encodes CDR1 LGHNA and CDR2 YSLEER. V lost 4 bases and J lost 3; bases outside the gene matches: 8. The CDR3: CASSRDRERDTEAFF. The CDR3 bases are TGCGCCAGCAGCCGAGACAGGGAGCGGGACACTGAAGCTTTCTTT.

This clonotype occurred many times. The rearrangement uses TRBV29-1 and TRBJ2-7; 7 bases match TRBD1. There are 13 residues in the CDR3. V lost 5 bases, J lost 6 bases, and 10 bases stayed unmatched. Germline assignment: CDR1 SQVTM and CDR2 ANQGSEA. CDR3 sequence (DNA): TGCAGCGTTTGGCACAGGGGAATTTCCGAGCAGTACTTC. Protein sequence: CSVWHRGISEQYF.

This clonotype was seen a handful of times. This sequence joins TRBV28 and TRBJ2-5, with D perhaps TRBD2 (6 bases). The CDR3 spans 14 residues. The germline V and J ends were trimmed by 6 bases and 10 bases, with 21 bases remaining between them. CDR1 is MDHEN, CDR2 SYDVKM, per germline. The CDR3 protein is CASSQGLPTLDQYF. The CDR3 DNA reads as TGTGCCAGCAGCCAAGGACTACCTACCCTTGACCAGTACTTC. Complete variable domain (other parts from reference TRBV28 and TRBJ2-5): DVKVTQSSRYLVKRTGEKVFLECVQDMDHENMFWYRQDPGLGLRLIYFSYDVKMKEKGDIPEGYSVSREKKERFSLILESASTNQTSMYLCASSQGLPTLDQYFGPGTRLLVL.

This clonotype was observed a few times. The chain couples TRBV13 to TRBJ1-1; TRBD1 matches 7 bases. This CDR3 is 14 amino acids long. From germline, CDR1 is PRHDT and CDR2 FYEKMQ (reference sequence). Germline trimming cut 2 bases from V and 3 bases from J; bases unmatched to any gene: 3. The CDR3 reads CASSLRDRHTEAFF. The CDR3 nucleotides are TGTGCCAGCAGCTTACGGGACAGACACACTGAAGCTTTCTTT.

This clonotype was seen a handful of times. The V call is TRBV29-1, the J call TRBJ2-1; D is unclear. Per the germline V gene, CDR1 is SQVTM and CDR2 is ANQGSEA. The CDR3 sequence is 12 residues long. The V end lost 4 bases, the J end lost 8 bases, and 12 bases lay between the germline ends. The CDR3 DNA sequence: TGCAGCGTTGGGGATAGGGTCCATGAGCAGTTCTTC. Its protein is CSVGDRVHEQFF.

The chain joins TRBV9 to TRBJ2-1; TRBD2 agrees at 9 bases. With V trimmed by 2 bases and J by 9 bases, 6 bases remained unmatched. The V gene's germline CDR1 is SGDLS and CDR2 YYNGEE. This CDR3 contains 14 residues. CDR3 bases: TGTGCCAGCAGCGTCCAGCGGGGGGTTGGTGAGCAGTTCTTC. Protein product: CASSVQRGVGEQFF.

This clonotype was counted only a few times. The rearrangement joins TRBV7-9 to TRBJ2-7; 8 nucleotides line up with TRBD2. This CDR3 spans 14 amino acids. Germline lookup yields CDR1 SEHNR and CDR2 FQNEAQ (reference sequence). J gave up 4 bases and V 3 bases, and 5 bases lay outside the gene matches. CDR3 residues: CASSFPGGPYEQYF. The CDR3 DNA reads TGTGCCAGCAGCTTCCCGGGGGGGCCATACGAGCAGTACTTC. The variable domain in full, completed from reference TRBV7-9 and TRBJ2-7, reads DTGVSQNPRHKITKRGQNVTFRCDPISEHNRLYWYRQTLGQGPEFLTYFQNEAQLEKSRLLSDRFSAERPKGSFSTLEIQRTEQGDSAMYLCASSFPGGPYEQYFGPGTRLTVT.

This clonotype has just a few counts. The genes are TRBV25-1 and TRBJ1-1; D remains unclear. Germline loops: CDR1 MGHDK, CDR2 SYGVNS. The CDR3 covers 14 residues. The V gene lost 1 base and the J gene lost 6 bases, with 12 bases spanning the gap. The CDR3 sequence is CASSELGKLAEAFF. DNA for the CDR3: TGTGCCAGCAGTGAATTAGGGAAACTTGCTGAAGCTTTCTTT.

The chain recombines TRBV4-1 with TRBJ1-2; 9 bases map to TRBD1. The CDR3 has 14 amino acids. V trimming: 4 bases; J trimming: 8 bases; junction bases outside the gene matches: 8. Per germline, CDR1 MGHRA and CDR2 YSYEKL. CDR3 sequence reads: CASSRYTGGEGYTF. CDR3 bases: TGCGCCAGCAGCCGCTACACAGGGGGCGAGGGCTACACCTTC.

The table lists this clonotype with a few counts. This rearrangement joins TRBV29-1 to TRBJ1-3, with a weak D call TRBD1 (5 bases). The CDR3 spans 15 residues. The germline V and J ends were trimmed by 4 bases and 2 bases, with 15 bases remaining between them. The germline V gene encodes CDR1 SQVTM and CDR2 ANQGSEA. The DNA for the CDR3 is TGCAGCGTTGGCCCGTCCGGAGGGGCTGGAAACACCATATATTTT. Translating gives CSVGPSGGAGNTIYF.

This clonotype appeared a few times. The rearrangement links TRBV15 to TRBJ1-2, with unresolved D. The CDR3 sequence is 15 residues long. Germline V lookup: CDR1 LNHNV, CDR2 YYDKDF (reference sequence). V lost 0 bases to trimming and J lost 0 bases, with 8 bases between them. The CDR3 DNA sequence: TGTGCCACCAGCAGAGATGCGGGGACTAACTATGGCTACACCTTC. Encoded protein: CATSRDAGTNYGYTF.

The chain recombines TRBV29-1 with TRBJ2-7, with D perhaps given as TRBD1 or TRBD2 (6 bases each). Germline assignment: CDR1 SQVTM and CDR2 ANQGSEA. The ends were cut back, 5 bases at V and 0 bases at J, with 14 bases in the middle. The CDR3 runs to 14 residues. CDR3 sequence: CSVKRGADSYEQYF. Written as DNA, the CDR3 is TGCAGCGTTAAGAGGGGGGCAGACTCCTACGAGCAGTACTTC.

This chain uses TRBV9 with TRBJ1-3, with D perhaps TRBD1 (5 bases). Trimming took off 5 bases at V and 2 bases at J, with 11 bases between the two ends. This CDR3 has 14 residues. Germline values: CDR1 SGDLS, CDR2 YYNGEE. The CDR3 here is CASSPGLPGNTIYF. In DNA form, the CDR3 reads TGTGCCAGCAGTCCGGGGCTCCCTGGAAACACCATATATTTT.

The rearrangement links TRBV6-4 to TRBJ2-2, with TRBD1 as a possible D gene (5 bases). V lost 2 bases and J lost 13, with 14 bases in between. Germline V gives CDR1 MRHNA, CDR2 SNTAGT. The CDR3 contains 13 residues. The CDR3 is CASSDRGIHRLFF. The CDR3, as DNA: TGTGCCAGCAGTGACAGGGGAATCCATAGGCTGTTTTTT.

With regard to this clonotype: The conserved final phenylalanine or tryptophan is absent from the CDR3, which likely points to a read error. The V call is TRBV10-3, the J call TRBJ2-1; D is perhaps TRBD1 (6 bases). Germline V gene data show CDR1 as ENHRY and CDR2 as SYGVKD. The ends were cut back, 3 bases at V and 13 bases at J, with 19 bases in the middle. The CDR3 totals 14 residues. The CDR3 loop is CAISDQGGRETQFC. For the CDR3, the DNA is TGTGCCATCAGTGATCAAGGGGGAAGAGAGACCCAGTTCTGC.

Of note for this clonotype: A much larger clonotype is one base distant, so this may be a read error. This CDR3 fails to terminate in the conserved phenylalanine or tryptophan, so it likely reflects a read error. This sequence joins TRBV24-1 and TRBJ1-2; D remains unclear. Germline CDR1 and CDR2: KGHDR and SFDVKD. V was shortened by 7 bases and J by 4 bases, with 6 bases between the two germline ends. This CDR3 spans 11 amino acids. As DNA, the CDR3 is TGTGCCACCAGGGGGTCCTATGGCTACACCTTA. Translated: CATRGSYGYTL.

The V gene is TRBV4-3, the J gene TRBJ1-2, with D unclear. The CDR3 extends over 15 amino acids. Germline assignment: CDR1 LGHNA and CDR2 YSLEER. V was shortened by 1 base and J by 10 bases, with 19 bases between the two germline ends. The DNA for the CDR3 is TGCGCCAGCAGCCAAGGCGGCCGGACGGCCGAGGACTACACCTTC. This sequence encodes CASSQGGRTAEDYTF.

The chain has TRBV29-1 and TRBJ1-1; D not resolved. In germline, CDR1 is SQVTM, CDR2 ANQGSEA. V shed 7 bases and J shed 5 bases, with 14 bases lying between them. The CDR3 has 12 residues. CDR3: CSAPSLGTEAFF. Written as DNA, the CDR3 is TGCAGCGCCCCGTCCTTGGGGACTGAAGCTTTCTTT.

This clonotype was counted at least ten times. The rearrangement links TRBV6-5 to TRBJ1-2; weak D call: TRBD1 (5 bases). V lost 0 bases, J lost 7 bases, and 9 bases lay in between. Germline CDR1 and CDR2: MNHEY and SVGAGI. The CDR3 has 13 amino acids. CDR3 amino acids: CASSYSRGFGYTF. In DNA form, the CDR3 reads TGTGCCAGCAGTTACTCACGGGGGTTTGGCTACACCTTC.

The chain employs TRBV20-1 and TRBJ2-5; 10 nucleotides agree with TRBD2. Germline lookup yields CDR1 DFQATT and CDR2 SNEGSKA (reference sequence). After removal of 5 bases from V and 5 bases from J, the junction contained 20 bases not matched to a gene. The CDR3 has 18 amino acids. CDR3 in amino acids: CSAYNSAASGGPQETQYF. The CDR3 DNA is TGCAGTGCTTACAATTCCGCGGCTAGCGGGGGCCCCCAGGAGACCCAGTACTTC.

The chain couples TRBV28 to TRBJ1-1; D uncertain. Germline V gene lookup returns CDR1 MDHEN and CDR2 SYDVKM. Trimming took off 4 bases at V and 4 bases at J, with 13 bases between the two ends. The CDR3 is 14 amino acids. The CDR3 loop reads CASSSFLGFTEAFF. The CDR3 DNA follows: TGTGCCAGCAGTTCTTTTTTGGGCTTCACTGAAGCTTTCTTT.

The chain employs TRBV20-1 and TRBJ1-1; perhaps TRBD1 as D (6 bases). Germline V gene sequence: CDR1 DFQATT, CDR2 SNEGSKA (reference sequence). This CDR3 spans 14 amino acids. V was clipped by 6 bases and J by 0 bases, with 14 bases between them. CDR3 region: CSAGGDILNTEAFF. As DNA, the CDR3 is TGCAGTGCCGGGGGGGACATACTGAACACTGAAGCTTTCTTT.

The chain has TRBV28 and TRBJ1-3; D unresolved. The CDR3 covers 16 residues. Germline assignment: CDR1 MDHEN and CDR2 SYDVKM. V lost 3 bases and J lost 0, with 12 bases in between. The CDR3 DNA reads TGTGCCAGCAGTTTCTCCGACGGGCTCTCTGGAAACACCATATATTTT. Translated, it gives CASSFSDGLSGNTIYF.